This T cell receptor (beta chain) was sequenced during a study of beta chain features in type 1 diabetes. Remarks on this clone: Its antigen is not identified.

CD4+ cells of the naive, central memory, regulatory and stem cell-like memory types were sorted via CD45RO/CCR7/CD25/CD127/CD95/CD27. Populations obtained by sorting all exceeded 98% purity. Study conclusions and caveats: Cells expressing TCR highly could be over-represented by cDNA sequencing. PCR might favor shorter templates, but any such skew would affect patients and controls equally.

The investigators reverse transcribed all of the isolated RNA, so they sequenced expressed TCRB transcripts. TCRdb's table, derived via immunoSEQ multiplex PCR, lists solely in-frame clones and lacks some. The repertoire holds over 150,000 clones, with 8.1% as singletons. Sequenced input: central memory CD4+ T cells from blood. The clonotype originates from a man between 18 and 29 years old in good health.

DNA of the CDR3: TGTGCCAGCAAGGGGCTCCTCTCCTACAATGAGCAGTTCTTC. Translating it yields CASKGLLSYNEQFF. This sequence joins TRBV7-2 and TRBJ2-1; weak D call: TRBD1 (5 bases). The CDR3 runs to 14 residues. Germline-derived CDR1 and CDR2 are SGHTA and FQGNSA. Trimming took off 7 bases at V and 0 bases at J, with 10 bases between the two ends. The whole variable domain, filled in from reference TRBV7-2 and TRBJ2-1, reads GAGVSQSPSNKVTEKGKDVELRCDPISGHTALYWYRQSLGQGLEFLIYFQGNSAPDKSGLPSDRFSAERTGGSVSTLTIQRTQQEDSAVYLCASKGLLSYNEQFFGPGTRLTVL.